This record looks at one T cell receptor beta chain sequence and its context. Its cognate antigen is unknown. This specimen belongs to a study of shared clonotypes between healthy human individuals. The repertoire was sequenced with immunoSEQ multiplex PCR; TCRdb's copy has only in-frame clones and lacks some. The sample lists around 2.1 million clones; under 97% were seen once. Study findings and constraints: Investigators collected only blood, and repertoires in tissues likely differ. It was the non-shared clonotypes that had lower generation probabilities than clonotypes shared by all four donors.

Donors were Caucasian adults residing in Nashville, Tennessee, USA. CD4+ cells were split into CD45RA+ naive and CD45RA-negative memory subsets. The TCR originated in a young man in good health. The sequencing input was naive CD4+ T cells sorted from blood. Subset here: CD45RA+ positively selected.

The chain's CDR3 is CASSSMGDTQYF. In nucleotides, the CDR3 is TGCGCCAGCAGCTCTATGGGAGATACGCAGTATTTT. This chain uses TRBV5-1 with TRBJ2-3; D uncertain. This CDR3 is built from 12 residues. V dropped 3 bases and J dropped 5 bases, with 7 bases sitting between them. Germline CDR1 and CDR2: SGHRS and YFSETQ.